This TCR beta chain was captured in a study of tumor and adjacent non-tumor tissue in lung cancer. Study-wide context: Samples averaged roughly 4.2 million productive TCRbeta reads each.

Regarding the study as a whole: TCR diversity was significantly greater in tumor than normal lung tissue.

TCRbeta libraries were built with three rounds of nested PCR, modified from ARM-PCR. MiXCR, applied by TCRdb to the multiplex PCR reads, yields one record per CDR3 protein. The data hold more than 85,000 distinct CDR3 sequences, with 75% observed a single time. Comment on this clonotype: Its antigen is undetermined. This clone may be a read error of a much larger clone one base away.

No cell sorting was done before RNA was extracted from the tissue. This sequence originates from a woman aged 55-69 years with non-small cell lung cancer. The sequenced material came from lung tumor tissue.

The CDR3 reads CSARPPGQCYGYTF. CDR3 DNA: TGCAGTGCTAGGCCCCCGGGACAGTGCTATGGCTACACCTTC. J is TRBJ1-2 and V is TRBV20-1; 7 bases match TRBD1. Germline V gene data show CDR1 as DFQATT and CDR2 as SNEGSKA (reference sequence). Trimming took 3 bases from V and 4 from J; bases not matched to a gene: 8. This CDR3 has 14 amino acids.